This T cell receptor beta chain was obtained from a study of blood T cell repertoires in COVID-19. Whole-study context: There were acute and convalescent COVID-19 samples, and they came from the United States, Italy and Spain. Sources were T cells, B-cell-depleted T cells, or PBMCs; the material itself was cDNA or gDNA.

The CDR3 runs to 14 residues. Per germline, CDR1 MNHEY and CDR2 SVGAGI. The ends lost 5 bases at V and 4 bases at J; junction bases unmatched: 2. Per the original data handling: Amplification of reference gene primers provided the estimated nucleated cell counts. Measured with immunoSEQ multiplex PCR; TCRdb has only the in-frame clones, and not every one. The DNA was the basis for D and trimming; V, J and clone size are from that table. The table has approximately 140,000 clones, 65% to 90% seen once. The chain carries TRBV6-5 and TRBJ2-1; 10 bases map to TRBD2. The sequence derives from an older man with acute or convalescent COVID-19. Input material: peripheral blood. The CDR3 protein is CASSTTSGYNEQFF. The CDR3 DNA reads TGTGCCAGCAGTACGACTAGCGGGTACAATGAGCAGTTCTTC.